The rows below give T cell receptor beta chains drawn from one sample of a study of identical twins. Via MiXCR, TCRdb re-called the 5' RACE reads, giving one row per CDR3 protein. Here the sample spans 1.5 million or so distinct CDR3 sequences, under 35% being singletons. Specimen: cord blood. The receptors were sampled from a newborn girl in good health. CDR3s include the opening cysteine and the closing phenylalanine or tryptophan. The order of the fields is clone size, D gene, V gene, J gene, CDR3 length, CDR3 protein, CDR3 DNA. D genes are given only for firm matches. For some rows the clone size is stated as once, few or many, or as a class when expanded; others skip it.

>few|TRBD2|TRBV20-1|TRBJ2-1|16
CSARDLAGVPYNEQFF
TGCAGTGCTAGAGACCTAGCGGGAGTCCCCTACAATGAGCAGTTCTTC
>few|TRBD1|TRBV5-1|TRBJ1-2|14
CASSWDRADYGYTF
TGCGCCAGCAGCTGGGACAGGGCCGACTATGGCTACACCTTC
>few|TRBD1|TRBV12-3/TRBV12-4|TRBJ1-2|16
CASTRSWGQGLYGYTF
TGTGCCAGCACCCGCTCCTGGGGACAGGGGCTCTATGGCTACACCTTC
>many|.|TRBV14|TRBJ2-7|14
CASTPTSGSYEQYF
TGTGCCAGCACCCCTACAAGTGGGTCCTACGAGCAGTACTTC
>.|.|TRBV25-1|TRBJ1-3|15
CASTYRLLSGNTIYF
TGTGCCAGCACCTATAGACTCCTCTCTGGAAACACCATATATTTT
>once|.|TRBV15|TRBJ1-1|14
CATSRVWQNTEAFF
TGTGCCACCAGCAGAGTGTGGCAGAACACTGAAGCTTTCTTT
>.|TRBD2|TRBV20-1|TRBJ2-3|16
CSVNPGSGDSTDTQYF
TGCAGTGTTAACCCGGGCAGCGGGGACTCCACAGATACGCAGTATTTT
>.|.|TRBV12-3/TRBV12-4|TRBJ2-3|15
CASSLIQIRADTQYF
TGTGCCAGCAGTTTAATTCAGATACGCGCAGATACGCAGTATTTT
>many|.|TRBV29-1|TRBJ2-7|13
CSVEDQGGYEQYF
TGCAGCGTTGAAGATCAGGGGGGCTACGAGCAGTACTTC
>.|.|TRBV12-3/TRBV12-4|TRBJ2-5|15
CASSPFRLSGETQYF
TGTGCCAGCAGTCCATTCAGGTTGTCGGGGGAGACCCAGTACTTC
>few|.|TRBV7-6|TRBJ2-7|13
CASSAYKTYEQYF
TGTGCCAGCAGCGCCTACAAAACCTACGAGCAGTACTTC
>.|TRBD2|TRBV10-2|TRBJ2-1|13
CASSGGGGNEQFF
TGCGCCAGCAGTGGTGGGGGGGGCAATGAGCAGTTCTTC
>once|TRBD2|TRBV20-1|TRBJ2-2|15
CSASSSGGHTGELFF
TGCAGTGCTAGTTCGAGCGGGGGGCACACCGGGGAGCTGTTTTTT